Following are 9 T cell receptor beta chains from one sample sequenced in a study of T cell responses to AZD1222 COVID-19 vaccine. Data came from immunoSEQ multiplex PCR; TCRdb stores just in-frame clones and leaves some out. The sample yields about 130,000 clones, approximately 91% seen once. The specimen was peripheral blood, collected on day 0 of AZD1222 vaccination. All receptors come from an adult in good health.

J is TRBJ1-2 and V is TRBV3-1 (or the pseudogene TRBV3-2), with TRBD1 as a possible D gene (5 bases). Trimming removed 2 bases from V and 5 bases from J, with 24 bases in between. Germline V lookup: CDR1 LGHDT, CDR2 YNNKEL (reference sequence). The CDR3 spans 18 residues. Here the CDR3 reads CASSQTRGGGQPVYGYTF. Written as DNA, the CDR3 is TGTGCCAGCAGCCAAACCCGGGGGGGAGGCCAGCCTGTATATGGCTACACCTTC.

J is TRBJ2-6 and V is TRBV2, with D hard to call. With 3 bases removed from V and 0 bases from J, the gap between germline ends came to 6 bases. CDR1 and CDR2 from the germline V gene are SNHLY and FYNNEI. The CDR3 is 15 residues long. The CDR3 reads CASSELRSGANVLTF. The DNA for the CDR3 is TGTGCCAGCAGTGAGTTACGCTCTGGGGCCAACGTCCTGACTTTC.

As DNA, the CDR3 is TGTGCCTCACAAAGAGGGACAGGGGGCGGAGTGGGCGAGCAGTACTTC. It specifies CASQRGTGGGVGEQYF. This chain connects TRBV10-3 to TRBJ2-7; 12 bases map to TRBD1. Germline CDR1 reads ENHRY; CDR2 reads SYGVKD. Trimming took 11 bases from V and 6 from J; bases not matched to a gene: 17. The CDR3 extends over 16 amino acids.

The chain has TRBV5-4 and TRBJ1-2; tentative D call: TRBD1 (6 bases). This CDR3 region has 14 residues. V lost 4 bases and J 4 bases, leaving 14 bases between the germline ends. Germline lookup yields CDR1 SGHNT and CDR2 YYREEE (reference sequence). The CDR3 loop reads CASSPGGRLYGYTF. In DNA, the CDR3 is TGTGCCAGCAGCCCCGGGGGGCGCCTCTATGGCTACACCTTC. Supplemented by reference TRBV5-4 and TRBJ1-2, the full variable domain reads ETGVTQSPTHLIKTRGQQVTLRCSSQSGHNTVSWYQQALGQGPQFIFQYYREEENGRGNFPPRFSGLQFPNYSSELNVNALELDDSALYLCASSPGGRLYGYTFGSGTRLTVV.

This chain links TRBV7-6 with TRBJ1-1; D not certain. The CDR3 has 13 residues. With 1 base removed from V and 4 bases from J, the gap between germline ends came to 7 bases. Germline CDR1 reads SGHVS; CDR2 reads FNYEAQ. In DNA form, the CDR3 reads TGTGCCAGCAGCTTAGACCGGAGCACTGAAGCTTTCTTT. As protein: CASSLDRSTEAFF.

The count of this clone is one. The chain uses TRBV15 and TRBJ2-3, with D tentatively TRBD1 or TRBD2 (5 bases each). Trimming cost V 8 bases and J 1 base, with 13 bases left between them. The CDR3 is made up of 14 amino acids. Germline V gene lookup returns CDR1 LNHNV and CDR2 YYDKDF (reference sequence). The CDR3 sequence: CATGTFPRTDTQYF. CDR3 DNA sequence: TGTGCCACCGGGACCTTCCCCCGCACAGATACGCAGTATTTT.

The chain is built from TRBV3-1 (or the pseudogene TRBV3-2) and TRBJ2-1; D possibly corresponds to TRBD1 (5 bases). The CDR3 loop spans 17 amino acids. Germline values: CDR1 LGHDT, CDR2 YNNKEL (reference sequence). Trimming removed 3 bases at V and 0 bases at J, with 15 bases between. The CDR3 reads CASSQPTGPSSYNEQFF. As DNA, the CDR3 is TGTGCCAGCAGCCAGCCCACAGGCCCGAGCTCCTACAATGAGCAGTTCTTC.

The chain employs TRBV9 and TRBJ2-3; tentative D call: TRBD2 (5 bases). The germline gives CDR1 SGDLS, CDR2 YYNGEE. V was clipped by 3 bases and J by 4 bases, with 15 bases between them. The CDR3 is 15 amino acids. The CDR3 DNA follows: TGTGCCAGCAGCGCGGCCATATTGAGGGCAGATACGCAGTATTTT. Encoded protein: CASSAAILRADTQYF.

The table lists this clone with a count of one. The chain employs TRBV3-1 (or the pseudogene TRBV3-2) and TRBJ2-1, with D perhaps matching TRBD1 (7 bases). The CDR3 is made up of 16 amino acids. Deletions cut 4 bases from V and 1 base from J, with 14 bases between. Looked up from germline, CDR1 is LGHDT and CDR2 is YNNKEL (reference sequence). Written as DNA, the CDR3 is TGTGCCAGCAGCCCGCGGGACAGCTATTCCTACAATGAGCAGTTCTTC. Translated, it gives CASSPRDSYSYNEQFF.